This TCR beta chain was documented in a study of T cell responses to AZD1222 COVID-19 vaccine. Looking at the study overall: Pooled together were second doses at about 4 or about 12 weeks. The study, taken as a whole, reports: Donors were chiefly white British, with a greater number of females, and clonal diversity was perhaps underestimated. Just a handful of AZD1222 recipients were seropositive at baseline. Variant regions that are unmutated are reportedly the target of nearly half of spike-specific TCRs.

In regard to this clone: Its specificity is not known.

This table comes from immunoSEQ multiplex PCR, and its TCRdb copy is limited to in-frame clones, with some not included. The sample yields some 100,000 clones, approximately 91% seen once. CDR3 size: 13 residues. V gave up 5 bases and J gave up 7 bases, with 14 bases separating them. Germline loops: CDR1 LNHDA, CDR2 SQIVND (reference sequence). This sample comprised peripheral blood, obtained on day 0 of AZD1222 vaccination. The chain is built from TRBV19 and TRBJ1-1; D is unresolved. The TCR comes from an adult in good health. CDR3 loop: CASSARIDGEAFF. CDR3 coding DNA: TGTGCCAGTAGTGCCAGAATCGACGGTGAAGCTTTCTTT.